This T cell receptor beta chain was captured in a study of neurological immune-mediated disorders. The CDR3 consists of 14 residues. V gave up 0 bases and J gave up 4 bases; unmatched junction bases: 3. Germline V gene data show CDR1 as SGHRS and CDR2 as YFSETQ. Many counts were recorded for this clonotype. TCRdb re-derived calls from the 5' RACE reads in MiXCR, one entry per CDR3 protein. The sample has under 70,000 distinct CDR3 sequences, 2.5% to 4% seen once; the top ten hold approximately 4.7%. The sequence came from a woman between 45 and 65 years old with multiple sclerosis. The chain is built from TRBV5-1 and TRBJ1-2; 7 nucleotides align to TRBD1. Sequencing was done on a sample of PBMCs. CDR3 nucleotides: TGCGCCAGCAGCTTGGGACAGGGTGGCTATGGCTACACCTTC. Translated, it gives CASSLGQGGYGYTF.